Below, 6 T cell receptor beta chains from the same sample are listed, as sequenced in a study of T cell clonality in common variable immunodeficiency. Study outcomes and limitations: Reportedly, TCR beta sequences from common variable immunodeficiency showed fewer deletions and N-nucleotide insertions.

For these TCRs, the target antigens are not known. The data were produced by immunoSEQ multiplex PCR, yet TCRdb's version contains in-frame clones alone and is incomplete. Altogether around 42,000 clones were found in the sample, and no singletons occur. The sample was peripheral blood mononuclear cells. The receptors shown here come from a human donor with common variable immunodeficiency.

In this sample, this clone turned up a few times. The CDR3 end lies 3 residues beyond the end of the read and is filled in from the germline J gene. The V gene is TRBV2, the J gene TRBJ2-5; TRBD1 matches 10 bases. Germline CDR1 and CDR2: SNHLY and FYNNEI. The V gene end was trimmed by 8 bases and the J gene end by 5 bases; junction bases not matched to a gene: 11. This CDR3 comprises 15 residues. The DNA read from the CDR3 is TGTGCCAGCTTCCCCCGGGACAGGGGTGGGGAGACC. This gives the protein CASFPRDRGGET. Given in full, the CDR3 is CASFPRDRGGETQYF.

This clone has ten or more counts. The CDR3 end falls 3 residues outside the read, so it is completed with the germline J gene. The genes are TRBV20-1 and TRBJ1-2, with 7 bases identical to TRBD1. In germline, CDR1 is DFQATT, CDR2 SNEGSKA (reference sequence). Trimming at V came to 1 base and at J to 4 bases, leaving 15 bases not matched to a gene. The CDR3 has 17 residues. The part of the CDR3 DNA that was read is TGCAGTGCTAGAGCTACAGGGGCGGCTTCCTTGGCCTATGGC. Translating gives CSARATGAASLAYG. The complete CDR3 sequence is CSARATGAASLAYGYTF.

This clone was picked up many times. The sequenced CDR3 bases are TGTGCCAGCAGCGTAGACAGGAACACCGGGGAG. Its protein is CASSVDRNTGE. The full-length CDR3 reads as CASSVDRNTGELFF. The rearrangement joins TRBV2 to TRBJ2-2; tentatively, D is TRBD1 (5 bases). The observed sequence ends 3 residues before the CDR3 terminus, with the missing tail filled in from the germline J gene. The CDR3 totals 14 residues. Germline CDR1 SNHLY, CDR2 FYNNEI. V was shortened by 6 bases and J by 1 base, with 9 bases between the two germline ends.

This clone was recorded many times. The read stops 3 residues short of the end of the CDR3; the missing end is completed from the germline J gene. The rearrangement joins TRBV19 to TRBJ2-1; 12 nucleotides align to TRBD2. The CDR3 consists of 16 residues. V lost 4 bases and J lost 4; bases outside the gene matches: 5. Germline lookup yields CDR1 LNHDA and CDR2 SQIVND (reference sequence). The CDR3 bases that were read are TGTGCCAGTAGTACCCGACTAGCGGGGGAATACAATGAG. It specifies CASSTRLAGEYNE. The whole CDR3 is CASSTRLAGEYNEQFF.

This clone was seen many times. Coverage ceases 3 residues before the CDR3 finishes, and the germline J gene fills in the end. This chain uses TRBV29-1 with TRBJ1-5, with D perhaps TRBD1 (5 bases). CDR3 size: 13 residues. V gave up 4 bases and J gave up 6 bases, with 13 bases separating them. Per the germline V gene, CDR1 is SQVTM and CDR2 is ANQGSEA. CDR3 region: CSVGGGILQPQHF. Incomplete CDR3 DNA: TGCAGCGTTGGTGGGGGGATCCTTCAGCCC.

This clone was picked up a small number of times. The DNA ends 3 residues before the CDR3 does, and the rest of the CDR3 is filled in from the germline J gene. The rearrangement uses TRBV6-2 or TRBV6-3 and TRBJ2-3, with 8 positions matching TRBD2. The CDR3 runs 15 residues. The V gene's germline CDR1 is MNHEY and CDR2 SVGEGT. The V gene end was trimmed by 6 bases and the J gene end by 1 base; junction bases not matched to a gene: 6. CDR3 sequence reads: CASSKGLAGTDTQYF. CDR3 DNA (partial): TGTGCCAGCAGCAAAGGACTAGCCGGCACAGATACG.